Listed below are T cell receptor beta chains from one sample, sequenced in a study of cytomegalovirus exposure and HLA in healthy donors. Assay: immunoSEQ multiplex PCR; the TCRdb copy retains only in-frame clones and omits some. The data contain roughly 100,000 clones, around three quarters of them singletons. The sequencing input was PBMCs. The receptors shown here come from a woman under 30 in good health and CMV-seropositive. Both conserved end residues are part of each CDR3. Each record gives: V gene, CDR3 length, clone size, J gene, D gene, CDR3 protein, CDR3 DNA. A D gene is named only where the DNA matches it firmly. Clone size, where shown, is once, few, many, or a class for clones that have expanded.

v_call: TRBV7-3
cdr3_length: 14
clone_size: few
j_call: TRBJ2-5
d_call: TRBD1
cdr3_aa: CASSATGGQETQYF
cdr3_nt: TGTGCCAGCAGCGCAACAGGGGGACAAGAGACCCAGTACTTC

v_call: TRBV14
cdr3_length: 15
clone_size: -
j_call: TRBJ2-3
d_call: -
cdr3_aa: CASSQGLSSTDTQYF
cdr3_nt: TGTGCCAGCAGCCAAGGGCTGTCTAGCACAGATACGCAGTATTTT

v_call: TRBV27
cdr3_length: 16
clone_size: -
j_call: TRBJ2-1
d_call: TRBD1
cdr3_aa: CASSLGQGAAGNEQFF
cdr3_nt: TGTGCCAGCAGTTTGGGGCAGGGGGCGGCGGGCAATGAGCAGTTCTTC

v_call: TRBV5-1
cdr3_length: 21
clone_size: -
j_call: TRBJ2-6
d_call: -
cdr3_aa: CASSFGPHRGAALSGANVLIF
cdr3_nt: TGCGCCAGCAGTTTCGGACCCCACCGTGGTGCCGCCCTCTCTGGGGCCAACGTCCTGATTTTC

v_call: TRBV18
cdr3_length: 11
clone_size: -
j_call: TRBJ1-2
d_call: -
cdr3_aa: CASSSGYGYTF
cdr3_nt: TGTGCCAGCTCCTCAGGGTATGGCTACACCTTC

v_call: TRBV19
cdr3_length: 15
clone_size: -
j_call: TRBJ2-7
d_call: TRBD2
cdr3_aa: CASSPSGLVTYEQYF
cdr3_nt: TGTGCCAGTAGTCCCTCGGGACTAGTTACCTACGAGCAGTACTTC

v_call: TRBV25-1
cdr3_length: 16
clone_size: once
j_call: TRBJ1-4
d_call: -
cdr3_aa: CASSEFIKGANEKLFF
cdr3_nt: TGTGCCAGCAGTGAATTCATCAAGGGGGCTAATGAAAAACTGTTTTTT

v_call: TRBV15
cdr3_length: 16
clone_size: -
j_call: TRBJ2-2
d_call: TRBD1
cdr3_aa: CATSSDRDLNTGELFF
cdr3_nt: TGTGCCACCAGCAGCGACAGGGATTTGAACACCGGGGAGCTGTTTTTT

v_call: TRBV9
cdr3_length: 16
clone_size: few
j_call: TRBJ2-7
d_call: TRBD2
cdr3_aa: CASSVEALAGGYEQYF
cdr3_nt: TGTGCCAGCAGCGTAGAAGCCCTAGCGGGAGGATACGAGCAGTACTTC

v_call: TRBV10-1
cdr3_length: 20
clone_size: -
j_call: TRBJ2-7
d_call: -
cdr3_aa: CASRMTGPGLYSCVTYEQYF
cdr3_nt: TGCGCCAGCAGGATGACAGGCCCTGGGCTCTACTCGTGCGTCACCTACGAGCAGTACTTC

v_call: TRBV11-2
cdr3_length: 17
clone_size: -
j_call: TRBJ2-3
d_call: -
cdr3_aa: CASSLGREAGIADTQYF
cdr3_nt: TGTGCCAGCAGCTTAGGTAGGGAGGCTGGGATCGCAGATACGCAGTATTTT

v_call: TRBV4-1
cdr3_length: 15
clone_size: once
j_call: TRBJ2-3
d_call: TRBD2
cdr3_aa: CASSQGGLAGDTQYF
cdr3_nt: TGCGCCAGCAGCCAAGGGGGACTAGCGGGGGATACGCAGTATTTT

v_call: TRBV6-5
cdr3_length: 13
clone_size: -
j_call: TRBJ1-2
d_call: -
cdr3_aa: CASSHREVYGYTF
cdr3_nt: TGTGCCAGCAGTCATCGGGAAGTCTATGGCTACACCTTC

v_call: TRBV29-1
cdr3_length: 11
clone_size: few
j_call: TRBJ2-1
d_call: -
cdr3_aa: CSVQDENEQFF
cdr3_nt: TGCAGCGTCCAAGATGAGAATGAGCAGTTCTTC

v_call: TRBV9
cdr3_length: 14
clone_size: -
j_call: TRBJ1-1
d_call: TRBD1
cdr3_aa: CASSEGQPNTEAFF
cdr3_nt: TGTGCCAGCAGCGAGGGACAGCCTAACACTGAAGCTTTCTTT

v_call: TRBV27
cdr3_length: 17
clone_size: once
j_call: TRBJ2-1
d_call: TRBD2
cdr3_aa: CASSPYTGTSGDNEQFF
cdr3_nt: TGTGCCAGCAGCCCTTACACCGGGACTAGCGGCGACAATGAGCAGTTCTTC

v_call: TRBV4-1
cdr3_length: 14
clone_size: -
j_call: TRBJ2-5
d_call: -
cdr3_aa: CASSQRGGFETQYF
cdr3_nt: TGCGCCAGCAGCCAACGGGGTGGGTTCGAGACCCAGTACTTC

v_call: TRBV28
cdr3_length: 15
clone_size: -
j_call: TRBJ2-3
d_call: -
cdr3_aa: CASSGNRVGTDTQYF
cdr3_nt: TGTGCCAGCAGTGGCAACAGGGTTGGCACAGATACGCAGTATTTT

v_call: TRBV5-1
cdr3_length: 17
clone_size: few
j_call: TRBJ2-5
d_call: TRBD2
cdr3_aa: CASSLEFGGRAGETQYF
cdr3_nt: TGCGCCAGCAGCTTGGAGTTCGGCGGGAGGGCCGGGGAGACCCAGTACTTC

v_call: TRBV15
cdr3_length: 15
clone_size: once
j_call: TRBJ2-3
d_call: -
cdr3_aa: CATSYSTRSEDTQYF
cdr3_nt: TGTGCCACCAGCTACAGTACCCGGTCGGAAGATACGCAGTATTTT

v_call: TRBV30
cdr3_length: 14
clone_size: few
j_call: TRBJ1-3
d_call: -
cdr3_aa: CAGSRQDSGNTIYF
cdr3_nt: TGTGCGGGCTCCAGACAGGACTCTGGAAACACCATATATTTT

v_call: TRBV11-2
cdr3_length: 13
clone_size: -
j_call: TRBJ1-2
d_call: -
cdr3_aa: CASSLRVTGGYTF
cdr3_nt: TGTGCCAGCAGCTTACGGGTAACGGGTGGCTACACCTTC

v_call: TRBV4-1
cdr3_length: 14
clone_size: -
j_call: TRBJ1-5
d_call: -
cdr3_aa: CASSLLGGLQPQHF
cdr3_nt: TGCGCCAGCAGCCTCCTCGGGGGGCTTCAGCCCCAGCATTTT

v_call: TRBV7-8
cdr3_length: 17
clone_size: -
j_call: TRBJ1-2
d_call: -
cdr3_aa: CASSLTPGMPLNYGYTF
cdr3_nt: TGTGCCAGCAGCTTAACCCCAGGAATGCCACTTAACTATGGCTACACCTTC

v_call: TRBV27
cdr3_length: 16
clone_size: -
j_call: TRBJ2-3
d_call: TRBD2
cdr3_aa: CASRPRGAGGPDTQYF
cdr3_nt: TGTGCCAGCAGACCCCGTGGAGCGGGAGGACCAGATACGCAGTATTTT

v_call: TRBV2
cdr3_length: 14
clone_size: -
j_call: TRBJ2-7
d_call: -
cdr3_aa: CASSEVAPSSEQYF
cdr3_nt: TGTGCCAGCAGTGAAGTTGCGCCAAGTTCCGAGCAGTACTTC

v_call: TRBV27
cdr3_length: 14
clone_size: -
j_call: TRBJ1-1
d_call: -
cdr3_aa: CASKKPGSNTEAFF
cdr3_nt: TGTGCCAGCAAAAAACCCGGGTCGAACACTGAAGCTTTCTTT

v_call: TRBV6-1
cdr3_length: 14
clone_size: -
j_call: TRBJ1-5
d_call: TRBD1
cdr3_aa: CASLGTGKNQPQHF
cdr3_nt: TGTGCCAGTCTCGGGACAGGGAAAAATCAGCCCCAGCATTTT

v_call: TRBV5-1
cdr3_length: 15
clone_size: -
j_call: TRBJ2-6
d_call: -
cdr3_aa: CASSPSLSGANVLTF
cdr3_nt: TGCGCCAGCAGCCCCTCCCTCTCTGGGGCCAACGTCCTGACTTTC

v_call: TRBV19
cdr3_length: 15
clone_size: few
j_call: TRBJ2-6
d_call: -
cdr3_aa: CASSIMRQGANVLTF
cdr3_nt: TGTGCCAGTAGTATCATGAGGCAGGGGGCCAACGTCCTGACTTTC

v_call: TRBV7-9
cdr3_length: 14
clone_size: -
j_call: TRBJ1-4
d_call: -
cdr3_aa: CASSRGGDNEKLFF
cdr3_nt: TGTGCCAGCAGCCGCGGGGGAGATAATGAAAAACTGTTTTTT

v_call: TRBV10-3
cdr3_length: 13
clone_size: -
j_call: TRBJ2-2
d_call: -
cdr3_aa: CAISESGTGELFF
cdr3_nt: TGTGCCATCAGTGAATCGGGGACCGGGGAGCTGTTTTTT

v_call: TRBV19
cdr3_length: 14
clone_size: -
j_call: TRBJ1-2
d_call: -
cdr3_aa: CASRVRGAEGGYTF
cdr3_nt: TGTGCCAGTAGAGTCCGGGGGGCGGAAGGTGGCTACACCTTC

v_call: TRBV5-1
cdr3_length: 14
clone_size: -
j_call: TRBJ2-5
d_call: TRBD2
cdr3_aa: CASSFGLAGKTQYF
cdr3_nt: TGCGCCAGCAGCTTTGGCCTAGCGGGGAAGACCCAGTACTTC

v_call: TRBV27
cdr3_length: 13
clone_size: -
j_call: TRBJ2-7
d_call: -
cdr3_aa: CASSSSGFYEQYF
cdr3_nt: TGTGCCAGCAGTTCCTCGGGATTTTACGAGCAGTACTTC

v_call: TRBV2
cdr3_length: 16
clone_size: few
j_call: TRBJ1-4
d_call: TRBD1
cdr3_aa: CASLTGGIGRSEKLFF
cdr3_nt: TGTGCCAGTCTTACAGGGGGCATCGGTAGGTCTGAAAAACTGTTTTTT

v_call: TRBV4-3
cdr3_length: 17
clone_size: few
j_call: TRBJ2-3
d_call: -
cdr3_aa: CASSQDGTGVRADTQYF
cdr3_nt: TGCGCCAGCAGCCAAGATGGGACGGGAGTAAGGGCAGATACGCAGTATTTT

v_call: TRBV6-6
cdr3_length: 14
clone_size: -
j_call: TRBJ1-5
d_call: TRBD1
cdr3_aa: CASRRTGGDQPQHF
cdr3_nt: TGTGCCAGCAGACGGACAGGGGGCGATCAGCCCCAGCATTTT

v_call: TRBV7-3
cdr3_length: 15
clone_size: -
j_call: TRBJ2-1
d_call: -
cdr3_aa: CASSLQQGRDNEQFF
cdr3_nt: TGTGCCAGCAGCTTACAGCAGGGTCGAGACAATGAGCAGTTCTTC

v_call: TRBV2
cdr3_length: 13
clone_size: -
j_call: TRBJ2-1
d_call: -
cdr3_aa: CAIEETTDNEQFF
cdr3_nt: TGTGCCATCGAGGAGACTACCGACAATGAGCAGTTCTTC

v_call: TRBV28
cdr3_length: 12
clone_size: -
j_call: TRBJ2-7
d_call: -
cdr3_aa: CASSLLLYEQYF
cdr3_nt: TGTGCCAGCAGTTTACTACTCTACGAGCAGTACTTC

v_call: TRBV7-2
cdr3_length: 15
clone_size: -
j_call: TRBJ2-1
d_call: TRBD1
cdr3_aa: CASSFTGTGSNEQFF
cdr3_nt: TGTGCCAGCAGCTTCACGGGGACAGGGTCTAATGAGCAGTTCTTC

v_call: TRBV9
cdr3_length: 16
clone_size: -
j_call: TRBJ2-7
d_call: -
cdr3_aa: CASSVAGDSSSYEQYF
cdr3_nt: TGTGCCAGCAGCGTAGCTGGAGACTCAAGCTCCTACGAGCAGTACTTC

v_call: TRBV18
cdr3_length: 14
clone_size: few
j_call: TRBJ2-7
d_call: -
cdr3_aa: CASSPRTKKYEQYF
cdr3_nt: TGTGCCAGCTCACCACGGACAAAGAAGTACGAGCAGTACTTC